This T cell receptor beta chain was captured by sequencing in a study of relationships among human T cell subsets. The V and J ends lost 3 bases and 0 bases, in that order; junction bases with no gene match: 11. Germline V gives CDR1 SGHDN, CDR2 FVKESK. The length of the CDR3 is 18 residues. Regulatory T cells were selected from positively selected CD4+ cells using anti-CD25 beads. Semiquantitative ARM-PCR amplified T cell receptor alpha and beta CDR3 regions from mRNA. In ARM-PCR, communal superprimers followed tagged nested gene-specific primers for exponential amplification. TCRdb called the multiplex PCR reads again in MiXCR, with one record for every CDR3 protein. The repertoire holds roughly 15,000 distinct CDR3 sequences, with 50% to 75% as singletons.

This chain uses TRBV14 with TRBJ2-1, with TRBD1 matching over 7 bases. This clonotype was obtained from a man aged 40-50 years in good health. Sequences were obtained from Tregs sorted from blood. The CDR3 region has the DNA TGTGCCAGCAGCCAGAAGAGGACAGGAACTTTCTCCTACAATGAGCAGTTCTTC. Translation gives CASSQKRTGTFSYNEQFF.